Listed below are T cell receptor beta chains from one sample, sequenced in a study of regulatory T cells in long-lasting Graves disease. Using its own MiXCR run on the multiplex PCR reads, TCRdb lists one record per CDR3 protein. The top ten clones hold more than 35% of a sample with about 310,000 distinct CDR3 sequences, 18% of them seen once. The starting material was peripheral blood mononuclear cells (PBMCs), obtained at new diagnosis, from a patient treated with antithyroid drugs. Source of these receptors: a female donor with Graves disease. CDR3s include the opening cysteine and the closing phenylalanine or tryptophan. Each record gives: CDR3 length, V gene, J gene, clone size, CDR3 protein. Clone size is not always given. Where it is, it says once, few, many or a class for expanded clones.

>16|TRBV7-2|TRBJ2-2|few
CASSLSISDPTGELFF
>13|TRBV20-1|TRBJ2-3|few
CSASGEGTDTQYF
>15|TRBV6-1|TRBJ2-7|many
CASRVSGGSSYEQYF
>14|TRBV7-9|TRBJ1-6|NA
CASSLAVGHSPLHF
>12|TRBV7-9|TRBJ2-7|NA
CASSLAPPEQYF
>17|TRBV11-3|TRBJ2-1|many
CASSVTGLSSSYNEQFF
>15|TRBV5-1|TRBJ2-3|NA
CASSGTSGGTDTQYF
>16|TRBV20-1|TRBJ2-3|NA
CSARDSTGASTDTQYF
>11|TRBV28|TRBJ1-1|many
CASSSRTQAFF
>15|TRBV20-1|TRBJ2-3|many
CSATLAGGGTDTQYF
>17|TRBV2|TRBJ2-1|NA
CASSHLSGRAAYNEQFF
>16|TRBV3-1|TRBJ2-1|many
CASSHWTSGTGHEQFF
>12|TRBV27|TRBJ1-5|many
CASSLVGQPQHF
>18|TRBV19|TRBJ2-6|many
CASSIARTGASGANVLTF
>18|TRBV18|TRBJ2-7|few
CASSPPGALAEDLREQYF
>15|TRBV7-9|TRBJ2-1|many
CASSAPGGRDNEQFF
>14|TRBV12-3/TRBV12-4|TRBJ1-2|many
CASSEGNANYGYTF
>15|TRBV14|TRBJ2-4|many
CASSRQGIAKNIQYF